Below are 25 T cell receptor beta chains sequenced from a single sample in a study of identical twins. TCRdb fed the 5' RACE reads into MiXCR, producing one record per CDR3 protein. This table has 1.5 million to 2 million distinct CDR3 sequences, 32% appearing once. Source material: cord blood. All receptors derive from a newborn girl in good health.

This sequence joins TRBV20-1 and TRBJ1-5; the D is unclear. The ends were cut back, 1 base at V and 6 bases at J, with 13 bases in the middle. CDR1 and CDR2 from the germline V gene are DFQATT and SNEGSKA (reference sequence). There are 14 residues in the CDR3. The CDR3 DNA reads as TGCAGTGCTAGAGCCAAAGCCGGGGTTCAGCCCCAGCATTTT. This encodes CSARAKAGVQPQHF.

This clonotype was counted only a few times. V gene TRBV4-1 combines with J gene TRBJ2-7; 10 positions agree with TRBD2. The CDR3 has 16 amino acids. The V gene end was trimmed by 1 base and the J gene end by 1 base; junction bases not matched to a gene: 4. Germline CDR1 MGHRA, CDR2 YSYEKL. The CDR3 reads CASSQGAAGGSYEQYF. Written as DNA, the CDR3 is TGCGCCAGCAGCCAAGGTGCAGCGGGAGGGTCCTACGAGCAGTACTTC.

This clonotype was detected only a few times. This rearrangement joins TRBV6-7 to TRBJ2-1, with TRBD2 matching over 8 bases. TRBV6-7 qualifies as an ORF whose function is uncertain. The CDR3 runs 16 residues. V shed 0 bases, J shed 4 bases, and the junction held 5 bases outside the gene matches. The CDR3 region is CASSYSRAGGYNEQFF. DNA of the CDR3: TGTGCCAGCAGTTACTCTCGCGCGGGGGGATACAATGAGCAGTTCTTC.

This clonotype was seen a handful of times. In DNA form, the CDR3 reads TGTGCCAGCAGTTACCGGACTAGGGGATCCTACAATGAGCAGTTCTTC. Translation: CASSYRTRGSYNEQFF. The chain couples TRBV6-5 to TRBJ2-1; 7 bases match TRBD2. V dropped 2 bases and J dropped 1; count of bases not matched to a gene: 5. The CDR3 contains 16 residues. Looked up from germline, CDR1 is MNHEY and CDR2 is SVGAGI.

The chain carries TRBV7-2 and TRBJ2-1; the match to TRBD2 covers 9 bases. The CDR3 consists of 16 residues. After removal of 2 bases from V and 6 bases from J, the junction contained 8 bases not matched to a gene. From germline, CDR1 is SGHTA and CDR2 FQGNSA. CDR3 loop: CASSLMATSGRNEQFF. CDR3 DNA: TGTGCCAGCAGCTTAATGGCGACTAGCGGCCGCAATGAGCAGTTCTTC.

The chain carries TRBV10-3 and TRBJ1-5, with D uncertain. V was pared by 6 bases and J by 2 bases, with 11 bases between. Germline loops: CDR1 ENHRY, CDR2 SYGVKD. There are 14 residues in the CDR3. CDR3 protein: CAISRPGGNQPQHF. For the CDR3, the DNA is TGTGCCATCAGCCGACCGGGAGGCAATCAGCCCCAGCATTTT.

Worth noting for this clonotype: A much bigger clone sits one base away, suggesting this may be a read error. The chain recombines TRBV29-1 with TRBJ2-3, with 7 bases matching TRBD1. The CDR3 is 12 residues long. Germline CDR1 and CDR2: SQVTM and ANQGSEA. CDR3 in DNA: TGCTGCGTTGGGACAGACACAGATACGCAGTATTTT. Translation: CCVGTDTDTQYF.

The V call is TRBV3-1, the J call TRBJ1-2; TRBD1 might be the D (6 bases). Germline V gene lookup returns CDR1 LGHDT and CDR2 YNNKEL (reference sequence). CDR3 length: 14 amino acids. Trimming cost V 3 bases and J 9 bases, with 17 bases left between them. The CDR3 nucleotides read TGTGCCAGCAGCCACACAGGGTCAACGTGGAGCTACACCTTC. Protein sequence: CASSHTGSTWSYTF.

This clonotype was picked up many times. This sequence joins TRBV10-2 and TRBJ2-7; no definite D call. The V end was cut by 4 bases, the J end by 6 bases, with 10 bases between. The germline gives CDR1 WSHSY, CDR2 SAAADI. CDR3 length equals 12 residues. Here the CDR3 DNA reads TGCGCCAGCAGTGCTACGGGTGGCGAGCAGTACTTC. This encodes CASSATGGEQYF.

The chain employs TRBV24-1 and TRBJ2-6, with D hard to call. Germline lookup yields CDR1 KGHDR and CDR2 SFDVKD. The CDR3 has 16 residues. Trimming removed 3 bases at V and 4 bases at J, with 12 bases between. CDR3 DNA: TGTGCCACCAGTGATCTAGACCAGGCGGGGGCCAACGTCCTGACTTTC. It is translated as CATSDLDQAGANVLTF.

This clonotype was detected a few times. The chain has TRBV15 and TRBJ1-5; D call uncertain. This CDR3 has 13 amino acids. With 6 bases removed from V and 0 bases from J, the gap between germline ends came to 6 bases. Germline V gene data show CDR1 as LNHNV and CDR2 as YYDKDF (reference sequence). DNA for the CDR3: TGTGCCACCAGGCAGCATAGCAATCAGCCCCAGCATTTT. Its translation: CATRQHSNQPQHF.

The gene calls are TRBV5-1 and TRBJ2-1, with TRBD2 identical over 7 bases. Germline V CDR1 and CDR2: SGHRS, YFSETQ. J gave up 11 bases and V 1 base, and 9 bases lay outside the gene matches. The CDR3 runs to 14 residues. The CDR3 spells CASSLITSAKQQFF. The CDR3 DNA follows: TGCGCCAGCAGCTTGATAACTAGCGCTAAGCAGCAGTTCTTC.

This clonotype was detected only a few times. The chain has TRBV5-4 and TRBJ2-4, with D uncertain. The germline V gene encodes CDR1 SGHNT and CDR2 YYREEE (reference sequence). CDR3 length: 17 amino acids. V lost 0 bases and J lost 0, with 13 bases in between. CDR3 sequence (DNA): TGTGCCAGCAGCTTGGCCACTACTCCACTAGCCAAAAACATTCAGTACTTC. This encodes CASSLATTPLAKNIQYF.

The chain links TRBV28 to TRBJ2-7; no reliable D call. Trimming pared 2 bases from V and 3 bases from J, leaving 14 bases between. CDR3 length: 15 residues. Germline loops: CDR1 MDHEN, CDR2 SYDVKM. CDR3 sequence: CASSLIASKSYEQYF. The DNA of the CDR3 is TGTGCCAGCAGTTTAATAGCTAGTAAGAGCTACGAGCAGTACTTC.

The gene calls are TRBV6-2 or TRBV6-3 and TRBJ2-5; no definite D call. The J call may not be correct, given that the DNA end is closer to TRBJ2-7. The germline CDR1 and CDR2 sequences are MNHEY and SVGEGT. This CDR3 has 12 amino acids. As DNA, the CDR3 is TGTGCCAGCAGTTACTGGGCGGCCGAGCAGTACTTC. It specifies CASSYWAAEQYF.

The rearrangement uses TRBV19 and TRBJ2-3, with 8 bases fitting TRBD1. The CDR3 spans 15 residues. The V gene's germline CDR1 is LNHDA and CDR2 SQIVND (reference sequence). V lost 1 base and J lost 1; bases outside the gene matches: 1. The chain's CDR3 is CASSIVGQGTDTQYF. The DNA for the CDR3 is TGTGCCAGTAGTATAGTGGGACAGGGCACAGATACGCAGTATTTT.

The V call is TRBV25-1, the J call TRBJ2-5; weak D call: TRBD2 (5 bases). Trimming took off 6 bases at V and 11 bases at J, with 16 bases between the two ends. The CDR3 totals 12 residues. The germline CDR1 and CDR2 sequences are MGHDK and SYGVNS. CDR3 amino acids: CASRDSSSWQYF. In nucleotides, the CDR3 is TGTGCCAGCAGGGACTCCTCATCCTGGCAGTACTTC.

The rearrangement links TRBV2 to TRBJ2-1; unclear D gene. The CDR3 sequence is 11 residues long. Germline assignment: CDR1 SNHLY and CDR2 FYNNEI. V was cut by 4 bases and J by 8 bases, with 6 bases left in between. CDR3 sequence reads: CASSVVHEQFF. The CDR3 bases are TGTGCCAGCAGTGTGGTCCATGAGCAGTTCTTC.

A few counts support this clonotype. The J gene is TRBJ2-7, the V gene TRBV28, with D maybe TRBD2 (5 bases). Trimming took off 6 bases at V and 3 bases at J, with 15 bases between the two ends. In germline, CDR1 is MDHEN, CDR2 SYDVKM. This CDR3 comprises 14 residues. CDR3 sequence (DNA): TGTGCCAGCAGCTCCCTAGCCATTTTCTACGAGCAGTACTTC. Its translation: CASSSLAIFYEQYF. Full variable domain (outside the CDR3, taken from reference TRBV28 and TRBJ2-7): DVKVTQSSRYLVKRTGEKVFLECVQDMDHENMFWYRQDPGLGLRLIYFSYDVKMKEKGDIPEGYSVSREKKERFSLILESASTNQTSMYLCASSSLAIFYEQYFGPGTRLTVT.

This clonotype was counted between two and nine times. This chain links TRBV20-1 with TRBJ1-2; D gene unclear. The CDR3 length is 13 residues. V was shortened by 5 bases and J by 2 bases, with 12 bases between the two germline ends. Germline V gene data show CDR1 as DFQATT and CDR2 as SNEGSKA (reference sequence). The CDR3 reads CSALLTENYGYTF. In DNA form, the CDR3 reads TGCAGTGCTCTTCTAACGGAGAACTATGGCTACACCTTC.

The CDR3 loop is CASSYKDSHNYGYTF. In DNA, the CDR3 is TGTGCCAGCAGTTACAAGGACAGCCACAACTATGGCTACACCTTC. The V and J genes are TRBV6-5 and TRBJ1-2; perhaps TRBD1 as D (6 bases). The CDR3 consists of 15 residues. Germline CDR1 reads MNHEY; CDR2 reads SVGAGI. Trimming took 2 bases from V and 2 from J, leaving 12 bases between them.

The chain has TRBV12-5 and TRBJ1-1; 7 bases align to TRBD1. CDR1 and CDR2 from the germline V gene are LGHNT and FRNRAP. The V gene end was trimmed by 5 bases and the J gene end by 4 bases; junction bases not matched to a gene: 7. The CDR3 is 14 residues long. CDR3 in amino acids: CASGQGGVGTEAFF. DNA for the CDR3: TGTGCTAGTGGTCAAGGGGGCGTCGGCACTGAAGCTTTCTTT.

In DNA form, the CDR3 reads TGCAGTGCTAGAGTGTACAGGGAGCAGAAGACCCAGTACTTC. The encoded protein is CSARVYREQKTQYF. This rearrangement joins TRBV20-1 to TRBJ2-5, with D possibly TRBD1 on 6 matching bases. The CDR3 contains 14 residues. V was trimmed by 1 base and J by 6 bases, leaving 15 bases between them. Germline V lookup: CDR1 DFQATT, CDR2 SNEGSKA (reference sequence).

This clonotype has only a few counts. CDR3 residues: CASSQGLGGRDGYTF. As DNA, the CDR3 is TGTGCCAGCAGCCAAGGGCTAGGGGGCAGAGATGGCTACACCTTC. The chain links TRBV4-2 to TRBJ1-2, with 7 bases aligning to TRBD1. The V segment lost 1 base and the J segment 6 bases; nucleotides outside the gene matches: 8. The CDR3 is 15 amino acids. In germline, CDR1 is LGHNA, CDR2 YNFKEQ.

This clonotype has a handful of counts. The chain combines TRBV10-3 with TRBJ2-7; 8 bases line up with TRBD2. The germline CDR1 and CDR2 sequences are ENHRY and SYGVKD. This CDR3 contains 15 residues. Trimming cost V 4 bases and J 4 bases; bases outside gene matches: 9. The CDR3 DNA reads as TGTGCCATCAGTGGGTGGCGGGGGGCAAAATACGAGCAGTACTTC. The encoded protein is CAISGWRGAKYEQYF.